Listed here are 8 T cell receptor beta chains from one sample, sequenced in a study of T cells in Graves' hyperthyroidism and ophthalmopathy. RNA transcripts were the template for amplifying TCR beta CDR3 regions. The HTBI primer set was used in a first-round RT-PCR of the TCR CDR3. TCRdb ran MiXCR on the multiplex PCR reads and lists one entry per CDR3 protein. The table has hundreds of thousands of distinct CDR3 sequences, about 15% seen once; the top ten hold 32%. Sequenced material: blood. These receptor sequences come from a woman aged 25 to 39 with Graves' hyperthyroidism.

There are a few counts of this clonotype. The V and J genes are TRBV30 and TRBJ2-1; 11 nucleotides agree with TRBD2. From germline, CDR1 is GTSNPN and CDR2 SVGIG (reference sequence). J was trimmed by 6 bases and V by 8 bases; bases with no gene match: 12. This CDR3 has 15 amino acids. The CDR3 sequence is CAVHSGRGWGNEQFF. The CDR3 DNA reads as TGTGCCGTTCATAGCGGGAGGGGGTGGGGCAATGAGCAGTTCTTC.

This clonotype was detected ten times or more. The rearrangement links TRBV28 to TRBJ2-1; the D is unclear. Germline assignment: CDR1 MDHEN and CDR2 SYDVKM. V was cut by 6 bases and J by 8 bases, with 20 bases left in between. This CDR3 is built from 15 residues. CDR3 residues: CASSTPPSYGHEQFF. The CDR3 nucleotides are TGTGCCAGCAGCACGCCTCCTTCTTACGGCCATGAGCAGTTCTTC.

On this clonotype: A much larger clone sits a single nucleotide away, making a read error possible. The V call is TRBV27, the J call TRBJ2-7; TRBD2 aligns across 11 bases. This CDR3 contains 16 residues. Germline V CDR1 and CDR2: MNHEY, SMNVEV (reference sequence). V lost 8 bases to trimming and J lost 7 bases; unmatched junction nucleotides: 16. CDR3 sequence reads: CASRTLEALAGAEQYF. In DNA form, the CDR3 reads TGTGCCAGCCGAACCTTAGAGGCACTAGCGGGAGCTGAGCAGTACTTC.

At least ten counts were recorded for this clonotype. This chain joins TRBV6-1 and TRBJ1-1; D remains unclear. From germline, CDR1 is MNHNS and CDR2 SASEGT. CDR3 size: 12 residues. The ends were cut back, 6 bases at V and 7 bases at J, with 12 bases in the middle. The CDR3 region is CASSTGVSEAFF. In DNA form, the CDR3 reads TGTGCCAGCAGCACTGGGGTGAGTGAAGCTTTCTTT.

This clonotype was recorded at least ten times. The genes are TRBV20-1 and TRBJ2-3; TRBD2 matches 8 bases. The germline gives CDR1 DFQATT, CDR2 SNEGSKA (reference sequence). This CDR3 contains 16 residues. V gave up 0 bases and J gave up 5 bases; unmatched junction bases: 10. CDR3 sequence (DNA): TGCAGTGCTAGAGATCGTCGCGGCCTAGCGGGAGATACGCAGTATTTT. Protein product: CSARDRRGLAGDTQYF.

The chain combines TRBV6-4 with TRBJ1-5; 8 bases agree with TRBD1. Germline assignment: CDR1 MRHNA and CDR2 SNTAGT. This CDR3 has 14 amino acids. Losses at the gene ends were 3 bases for V and 4 bases for J; bases not matched to a gene: 2. CDR3 coding DNA: TGTGCCAGCAGTGAGAGGACAGGGAATCAGCCCCAGCATTTT. Residues: CASSERTGNQPQHF.

The V and J genes are TRBV11-2 and TRBJ2-7; D tentatively fits TRBD1 or TRBD2 (5 bases each). Looked up from germline, CDR1 is SGHAT and CDR2 is FQNNGV. The CDR3 loop spans 16 amino acids. The V end lost 2 bases, the J end lost 2 bases, and 16 bases lay between the germline ends. CDR3 sequence: CASSLRALGVAYEQYF. The CDR3, as DNA: TGTGCCAGCAGCTTACGAGCTCTGGGGGTAGCCTACGAGCAGTACTTC.

This clonotype was observed many times. The rearrangement uses TRBV28 and TRBJ2-1; no reliable D call. Trimming left V 7 bases short and J 0 bases short, with 16 bases between. Germline CDR1 MDHEN, CDR2 SYDVKM. The CDR3 runs 16 residues. CDR3 protein: CASTPTKRYSYNEQFF. CDR3 sequence (DNA): TGTGCCAGCACCCCGACGAAGCGTTACTCCTACAATGAGCAGTTCTTC. The variable domain in full, completed from reference TRBV28 and TRBJ2-1, reads DVKVTQSSRYLVKRTGEKVFLECVQDMDHENMFWYRQDPGLGLRLIYFSYDVKMKEKGDIPEGYSVSREKKERFSLILESASTNQTSMYLCASTPTKRYSYNEQFFGPGTRLTVL.